This is a list of T cell receptor beta chains from one sample in a study of T cell changes during pregnancy in multiple sclerosis. The assay was immunoSEQ multiplex PCR, and TCRdb's table has in-frame clones only and misses some. The table records approximately 70,000 clones, 89% of them present only once. This specimen consisted of peripheral blood, obtained in the first trimester of pregnancy. Receptors originate from a female donor in good health, enrolled as a control in a pregnancy study. The CDR3 runs from the conserved cysteine through the conserved F or W. The order of the fields is clone size, V gene, J gene, D gene, CDR3 DNA, CDR3 protein. A D gene is named only where the DNA matches it firmly. Some rows have no size entry. The others give once, few or many, or a class for an expanded clone.

>-|TRBV10-3|TRBJ2-1|-
TGTGCCATCAGTGCCGGGACTGTGGTATCCAATGAGCAGTTCTTC
CAISAGTVVSNEQFF
>-|TRBV14|TRBJ1-6|-
TGTGCCAGCAGCCAAGTAGGGGTCTCATATAATTCACCCCTCCACTTT
CASSQVGVSYNSPLHF
>-|TRBV7-8|TRBJ1-1|-
TGTGCCAGCAGCTTAGATAGGAACACTGAAGCTTTCTTT
CASSLDRNTEAFF
>-|TRBV19|TRBJ2-5|-
TGTGCCAGCCGCGGACAGCCCCGAGAGGAGACCCAGTACTTC
CASRGQPREETQYF
>once|TRBV9|TRBJ1-3|TRBD1
TGTGCCAGCAGCAAGGGGACAGGGGGAAACACCATATATTTT
CASSKGTGGNTIYF
>-|TRBV7-8|TRBJ2-5|TRBD2
TGTGCCAGCAGCTCCGCGGGGGTAGAGACCCAGTACTTC
CASSSAGVETQYF
>-|TRBV6-1|TRBJ1-1|-
TGTGCCAGCAGTGAAACCCGGTACACTGAAGCTTTCTTT
CASSETRYTEAFF
>-|TRBV5-1|TRBJ1-2|TRBD1
TGCGCCAGCAGCGCCGGACAGGGGGCTAACTATGGCTACACCTTC
CASSAGQGANYGYTF
>-|TRBV7-2|TRBJ1-2|-
TGTGCCAGCAGCTTCGGGACTGCGGCTGGCTACACCTTC
CASSFGTAAGYTF
>-|TRBV11-2|TRBJ2-2|TRBD1
TGTGCCAGCAGCTTCGGGACAGGGAGGTCTCGGGAGCTGTTTTTT
CASSFGTGRSRELFF
>once|TRBV27|TRBJ1-4|TRBD1
TGTGCCAGCAGCGATTACCACGGGACAGGGATACCTAATGAAAAACTGTTTTTT
CASSDYHGTGIPNEKLFF
>once|TRBV18|TRBJ1-1|TRBD1
TGTGCCAGCTCACTGGGGGGACAGCGGAACACTGAAGCTTTCTTT
CASSLGGQRNTEAFF
>-|TRBV6-4|TRBJ2-1|-
TGTGCCAGCAGTGACTCGGGCAGCCCCCCTGAGCAGTTCTTC
CASSDSGSPPEQFF
>-|TRBV28|TRBJ1-5|TRBD1
TGTGCCAGCACCCGACAGGGAAATCAGCCCCAGCATTTT
CASTRQGNQPQHF
>few|TRBV19|TRBJ2-7|TRBD1
TGTGCCAGTAGGACCAAGACAGGGAACTCCTACGAGCAGTACTTC
CASRTKTGNSYEQYF
>-|TRBV5-6|TRBJ1-2|-
TGTGCCAGCAGCTTGCAGTTAACACCCTATGGCTACACCTTC
CASSLQLTPYGYTF
>-|TRBV5-1|TRBJ2-3|TRBD1
TGCGCCAGCAGCCAGGGGGACCCCAGCACAGATACGCAGTATTTT
CASSQGDPSTDTQYF
>-|TRBV11-2|TRBJ1-4|TRBD1
TGTGCCAGCAGCTTCGACAGGGGGTCGGAAAAACTGTTTTTT
CASSFDRGSEKLFF
>-|TRBV19|TRBJ1-6|TRBD1
TGTGCCAGTAGTATTCTTCGGGGGACAGGGATGGGTTCACCCCTCCACTTT
CASSILRGTGMGSPLHF
>once|TRBV4-1|TRBJ1-2|-
TGCGCCACCTACAGTTTCCAGGGAAATGGCTACACCTTC
CATYSFQGNGYTF
>once|TRBV5-4|TRBJ2-1|-
TGTGCCAGCAGCTTGGGGCTAGTCGGAAACAATGAGCAGTTCTTC
CASSLGLVGNNEQFF
>once|TRBV5-4|TRBJ2-7|-
TGTGCCAGCAGCCCGACCGGGGGGCAAGACTACGAGCAGTACTTC
CASSPTGGQDYEQYF
>-|TRBV18|TRBJ1-5|-
TGTGCCAGCTCAGCAGGTGGCTCGGGGATCCGCAATCAGCCCCAGCATTTT
CASSAGGSGIRNQPQHF
>-|TRBV6-6|TRBJ1-6|-
TGTGCCAGCAGCATTACACCACCCCCCAATAATTCACCCCTCCACTTT
CASSITPPPNNSPLHF
>-|TRBV2|TRBJ1-5|-
TGTGCCAGCAGCATCACGCGGGGGCAGGGTCAGCCCCAGCATTTT
CASSITRGQGQPQHF
>-|TRBV6-5|TRBJ1-1|-
TGTGCCAGCAGTTACTCCCGCGGGGGGAACGCTGAAGCTTTCTTT
CASSYSRGGNAEAFF
>-|TRBV2|TRBJ1-5|TRBD1
TGTGCCAGCAGCGCCGGGACAGGTAATCAGCCCCAGCATTTT
CASSAGTGNQPQHF
>-|TRBV29-1|TRBJ1-4|-
TGCAGCGTCACCCATGGGGGGTCTGCTGAAAAACTGTTTTTT
CSVTHGGSAEKLFF
>-|TRBV29-1|TRBJ2-1|TRBD2
TGCAGCGCCAGAGATAGCGGGAGGGCCTACAATGAGCAGTTCTTC
CSARDSGRAYNEQFF
>medium-sized|TRBV4-3|TRBJ1-5|TRBD1
TGCGCCAGCAGCCCCGGGACAGGGGTAAATCAGCCCCAGCATTTT
CASSPGTGVNQPQHF
>-|TRBV7-9|TRBJ1-3|-
TGTGCCAGCAGCTTAGGGCTGCCCTCTGGAAACACCATATATTTT
CASSLGLPSGNTIYF
>-|TRBV14|TRBJ2-2|-
TGTGCCAGCAGGCGGCAGCTCGGCACCGGGGAGCTGTTTTTT
CASRRQLGTGELFF
>few|TRBV4-3|TRBJ1-2|-
TGCGCCAGCAGCCAAGTGGCAGGATATGGCTACACCTTC
CASSQVAGYGYTF
>-|TRBV6-1|TRBJ2-7|TRBD1
TGTGCCAGCAGTGAAGGACAGGGGCTCCCCTACGAGCAGTACTTC
CASSEGQGLPYEQYF
>-|TRBV18|TRBJ2-3|-
TGTGCCAGCTCACCACCGACTCGGACAGATACGCAGTATTTT
CASSPPTRTDTQYF
>-|TRBV11-2|TRBJ1-2|-
TGTGCCAGCAGAACTCCTGAGGTCCCGAGTGGCTACACCTTC
CASRTPEVPSGYTF
>-|TRBV6-6|TRBJ1-5|-
TGTGCCAGCAGTAATCTATATGTGCCTGATCAGCCCCAGCATTTT
CASSNLYVPDQPQHF
>-|TRBV25-1|TRBJ1-5|TRBD1
TGTGCCAGCAACCATACCGGGACAGGGGGAGGTGGCAATCAGCCCCAGCATTTT
CASNHTGTGGGGNQPQHF
>-|TRBV15|TRBJ1-5|-
TGTGCCACCAGCAAACAGGTTAATCAGCCCCAGCATTTT
CATSKQVNQPQHF
>-|TRBV4-1|TRBJ1-6|TRBD1
TGCGCCAGCAGCCAAGCGACAGGGAATAATTCACCCCTCCACTTT
CASSQATGNNSPLHF
>once|TRBV30|TRBJ1-6|-
TGTGCCTGGAGTGTTGGTTACGGACCCCTCCACTTT
CAWSVGYGPLHF
>once|TRBV15|TRBJ2-3|TRBD1
TGTGCCACCAGCAGACGACAGGGCGGTAGCACAGATACGCAGTATTTT
CATSRRQGGSTDTQYF
>-|TRBV4-2|TRBJ1-2|TRBD1
TGTGCCAGCAGCCAAACCTCGGGACAGGTCTACCATGGCTACACCTTC
CASSQTSGQVYHGYTF
>-|TRBV20-1|TRBJ2-7|-
TGCAGTGTCGAGACATACGAGCAGTACTTC
CSVETYEQYF
>-|TRBV28|TRBJ2-7|-
TGTGCCAGCAGTTCTTCAGACGCTAGAGTCTACGAGCAGTACTTC
CASSSSDARVYEQYF
>once|TRBV19|TRBJ2-1|-
TGTGCCAGTAGTATAGAAGAAGGCAGACTTTACAATGAGCAGTTCTTC
CASSIEEGRLYNEQFF